The following is a T cell receptor beta chain sequence with its context. The CDR3 extends over 12 amino acids. With 8 bases removed from V and 1 base from J, the gap between germline ends came to 8 bases. The entry originates in a study of blood T cell repertoires in COVID-19. Here immunoSEQ multiplex PCR was the method, and the copy in TCRdb shows in-frame clones only, minus some. The sample contains over 140,000 clones, around 81% of which appear only once. The chain employs TRBV12-3 or TRBV12-4 and TRBJ1-1; D remains unclear. The sample taken for sequencing was peripheral blood. The clonotype originates from a woman aged 55-75 years with acute or convalescent COVID-19. For the CDR3, the DNA is TGTGCCAGCGGTCGACAGAACACTGAAGCTTTCTTT. Its protein is CASGRQNTEAFF.